The sequence of this T cell receptor beta chain was determined in a study of radiation and T cells in renal cell carcinoma (dated by TCRdb to about 2020). About the study as a whole: In total, some 50 samples, comprising 26 tumors and some 27 peripheral blood samples, were subjected to TCR beta sequencing. The last blood draw happened 4 weeks after radiation, timed to coincide with nephrectomy. Across all 50 or so samples, several million unique CDR3 nucleotide sequences encoding approximately 3,000,000 unique CDR3 amino acid sequences were identified. Study-level results and caveats: An increase in top tumor clonotypes in blood was observed from baseline to 2 weeks post-radiation, followed by contraction by 4 weeks, which was taken to suggest transient expansion of tumor-resident clones. Dynamics of the blood repertoire were not tracked past 4 weeks after treatment. Because pretreatment tumor biopsies were not available, the baseline intratumoral presence of clonotypes could not be determined. With a single-armed trial design, the study had no way to address how radiation dose or scheduling affects the TCR repertoire.

TCR beta libraries were generated from genomic DNA with the immunoSEQ kit, following the manufacturer's recommendations. For library preparation, a first multiplex PCR was performed with proprietary primers, followed by a second PCR in which unique barcodes were added, and bead cleanups were performed after each round. A positive control reaction and a negative control reaction, both provided in the kit, were run with every batch of samples. The final libraries were assessed on an Agilent 4200 TapeStation D1000 ScreenTape, pooled by volume, and quantified by qPCR. An Illumina NextSeq500 fitted with a MidOutput 150-cycle cartridge performed the sequencing, running 156 Read1 cycles and 15 Index1 cycles with the kit's custom primers. The pooled library was loaded at 1.0 pM, and approximately 20% PhiX control was spiked in. The published analysis was carried out like this. Vendor-processed data were analyzed in R, and a clonotype was defined as all T cells sharing the same CDR3 nucleotide sequence. In the clone abundance analyses, frequencies in each sample were normalized to that sample's 10,000 most abundant clones. Public T cell clones, which averaged fewer than five per sample, were removed prior to analysis. Tumor-enriched and baseline blood-enriched clonotypes were defined by at least a 32-fold difference in abundance between compartments. A beta-binomial differential abundance model was applied to find clonotypes that expanded or contracted between blood time points. Tumor-blood repertoire similarity was measured with the Baroni-Urbani and Buser coefficient, and group comparisons used two-tailed Wilcoxon tests in R. TCRdb provides this immuneACCESS table in a form limited to in-frame rearrangements. Some clones are lacking; in checked studies, under half of them reflect an unresolved V gene, and why the rest are absent is not known. V, J and clone size were drawn from that table, and D and trimming were deduced from the DNA. For this sample the table gives over 90,000 clones, of which approximately 82% were detected only once. Together, the top ten hold approximately 7.8% of the sample.

A remark on this clone: Its antigen is not yet known. There are no base qualities to consult, and no much larger clone falls within one base.

CDR1 MNHEY and CDR2 SMNVEV were looked up in the germline V gene (reference sequence). Taken from cysteine to phenylalanine, the CDR3 has 17 residues. The retained sequence is limited to the CDR3, 51 bases, with the frame set at the first base. Trimming takes 6 bases from V and 5 bases from J, and the germline ends sit 23 bases apart. In the paper's terms, the time point label means: blood 4 weeks post-SBRT, at nephrectomy. This specimen's treatment or condition label, per the study, means: 15 Gy SBRT to primary tumor, nephrectomy 4 weeks later. The samples were drawn from a clinical trial, where primary renal cell carcinomas were treated with 15 Gy of stereotactic body radiation therapy and then removed by nephrectomy 4 weeks afterward. Serial peripheral blood from radiation-treated patients was sampled at baseline, 2 weeks and 4 weeks after SBRT to track tumor-enriched clonotypes. Renal cell carcinoma with clear cell pathology was present in all patients. Genomic DNA for TCR sequencing was prepared using the QIAamp DNA Blood Mini Kit (Qiagen). Samples were included in the analyses only if all quality control checks were passed.

This chain is built from TRBV27 and TRBJ2-4, with no confident D gene call. Source: blood, taken from a patient whose treatment included radiotherapy and nephrectomy. This clonotype was sampled from a man between 60 and 75 years old with renal cell carcinoma. For the CDR3, the sequence is CASRTMVVENRENIQYF. The DNA sequence follows: TGTGCCAGCAGGACCATGGTGGTGGAGAATAGAGAAAACATTCAGTACTTC.